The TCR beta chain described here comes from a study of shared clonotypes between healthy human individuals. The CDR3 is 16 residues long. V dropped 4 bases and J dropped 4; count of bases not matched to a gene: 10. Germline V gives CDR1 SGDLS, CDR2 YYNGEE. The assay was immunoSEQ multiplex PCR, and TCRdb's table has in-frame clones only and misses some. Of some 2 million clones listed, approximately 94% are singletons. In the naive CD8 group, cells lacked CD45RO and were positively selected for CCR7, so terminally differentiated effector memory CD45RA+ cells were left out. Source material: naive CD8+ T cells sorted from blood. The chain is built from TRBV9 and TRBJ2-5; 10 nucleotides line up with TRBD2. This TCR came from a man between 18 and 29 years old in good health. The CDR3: CASSPPSAGGVETQYF. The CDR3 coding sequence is TGTGCCAGCAGCCCACCGTCAGCGGGAGGGGTAGAGACCCAGTACTTC.